This T cell receptor beta chain came from a study of blood T cell repertoires in COVID-19. Germline CDR1 and CDR2: SGHTA and FQGNSA. V lost 5 bases and J lost 4; bases outside the gene matches: 4. The length of the CDR3 is 14 residues. In the study's own analysis: Cell counts per sample came from amplifying reference gene primers. Assay used: immunoSEQ multiplex PCR; TCRdb lists only in-frame clones, some missing. V and J calls and clone size follow that table, whereas D and trimming were derived from the DNA. Of about 49,000 clones detected, 81% appear once; the ten largest clones hold about 20%. The receptor's source is a woman older than 75 with COVID-19, enrolled during active disease. The chain couples TRBV7-2 to TRBJ1-1, with 10 bases fitting TRBD1. Sequenced material: peripheral blood. The CDR3 is CASSARQGATEAFF. The DNA of the CDR3 is TGTGCCAGCAGCGCCCGACAGGGGGCCACTGAAGCTTTCTTT.